The source of this T cell receptor beta chain is a study of blood T cell repertoires in COVID-19. Overall study: Acute-phase and convalescent COVID-19 samples originated in the United States, Italy and Spain. PBMCs, B-cell-depleted T cells, or T cells were the source of the cDNA or gDNA that made up the material.

The J segment lost 3 bases and the V segment lost 0 bases, leaving 3 bases of the junction unmatched. The CDR3 runs 14 residues. Germline-derived CDR1 and CDR2 are SGHRS and YFSETQ. The method was immunoSEQ multiplex PCR; TCRdb's version includes in-frame clones alone and lacks a portion of them. The sample has about 100,000 clones, 70% to 80% seen once. The clonotype originates from a man aged 70 or older with active or convalescent COVID-19. The J gene is TRBJ2-7, the V gene TRBV5-1; 7 nucleotides match TRBD1. The material sequenced was peripheral blood. The DNA for the CDR3 is TGCGCCAGCAGCTTGGGCCGGGACAGCTACGAGCAGTACTTC. Translation gives CASSLGRDSYEQYF. The entire variable domain, with the rest obtained from reference TRBV5-1 and TRBJ2-7, is as follows: KAGVTQTPRYLIKTRGQQVTLSCSPISGHRSVSWYQQTPGQGLQFLFEYFSETQRNKGNFPGRFSGRQFSNSRSEMNVSTLELGDSALYLCASSLGRDSYEQYFGPGTRLTVT.